Below, 27 T cell receptor beta chains from the same sample are listed, as sequenced in a study of blood T cell repertoires in COVID-19. Assay: immunoSEQ multiplex PCR; the TCRdb copy retains only in-frame clones and omits some. The sample yields around 150,000 clones, just over 85% seen once. Sequencing was carried out using peripheral blood. Source of these receptors: a man between 65 and 85 years old with acute or convalescent COVID-19.

This rearrangement joins TRBV5-6 to TRBJ1-2, with 7 bases lining up with TRBD1. V shed 2 bases, J shed 4 bases, and the junction held 5 bases outside the gene matches. The CDR3 is 14 residues long. Germline CDR1 and CDR2: SGHDT and YYEEEE. The DNA of the CDR3 is TGTGCCAGCAGCTTTTCAGGGGGGCCCTATGGCTACACCTTC. The encoded protein is CASSFSGGPYGYTF.

In its sample, this clone was seen once. The genes are TRBV28 and TRBJ1-5; 7 positions match TRBD1. The CDR3 totals 14 residues. V lost 6 bases and J lost 3; bases outside the gene matches: 5. Germline CDR1 MDHEN, CDR2 SYDVKM. The CDR3 loop reads CASRRDSNNQPQHF. CDR3 DNA sequence: TGTGCCAGCAGAAGGGACAGTAACAATCAGCCCCAGCATTTT.

The chain links TRBV19 to TRBJ2-7; 7 bases map to TRBD2. V lost 4 bases, J lost 0 bases, and 6 bases stayed unmatched. This CDR3 is 15 amino acids long. Germline V gene lookup returns CDR1 LNHDA and CDR2 SQIVND (reference sequence). Written as DNA, the CDR3 is TGTGCCAGTAGTACGAACGGGAGGCCCTCCTACGAGCAGTACTTC. Its translation: CASSTNGRPSYEQYF.

This clone is a singleton in its sample. The J gene is TRBJ1-1, the V gene TRBV7-3; 7 positions match TRBD1. The CDR3 contains 13 residues. CDR1 and CDR2 (germline): SGHTA, FQGTGA. The V and J ends lost 5 bases and 8 bases, in that order; junction bases with no gene match: 8. The CDR3 DNA reads TGTGCCAGCAGCCCCGACAGGGTGGGAGAAGCTTTCTTT. It is translated as CASSPDRVGEAFF.

On this clone: This may be a read error: a much more frequent sequence differs by one nucleotide. This rearrangement joins TRBV11-2 to TRBJ2-5; 7 bases fit TRBD1. Trimming cost V 3 bases and J 5 bases; bases outside gene matches: 3. CDR1 SGHAT and CDR2 FQNNGV come from the germline V gene. CDR3 length: 13 residues. CDR3 in DNA: TGTGCCAGCAGCTTTACAGGGGAGGAGACCCAGTACTTC. Protein: CASSFTGEETQYF. The full variable domain, completed using reference TRBV11-2 and TRBJ2-5, is EAGVAQSPRYKIIEKRQSVAFWCNPISGHATLYWYQQILGQGPKLLIQFQNNGVVDDSQLPKDRFSAERLKGVDSTLKIQPAKLEDSAVYLCASSFTGEETQYFGPGTRLLVL.

This sequence joins TRBV29-1 and TRBJ2-1, with D possibly matching TRBD1 (5 bases). The V and J ends lost 3 bases and 4 bases respectively, with 13 bases between them. The germline V gene encodes CDR1 SQVTM and CDR2 ANQGSEA. The CDR3 has 14 amino acids. The CDR3 loop reads CSVEGPGMYNEQFF. In nucleotides, the CDR3 is TGCAGCGTTGAGGGCCCAGGGATGTACAATGAGCAGTTCTTC.

This clone showed up just once. The chain combines TRBV4-3 with TRBJ1-2; no reliable D call. Germline CDR1 and CDR2: LGHNA and YSLEER. Trimming took off 4 bases at V and 8 bases at J, with 14 bases between the two ends. This CDR3 has 13 amino acids. The CDR3 coding sequence is TGCGCCAGCAGCCGCTTGGAGGGTTTAGGCTACACCTTC. Translating it yields CASSRLEGLGYTF.

There are a few counts of this clone. The chain has TRBV5-1 and TRBJ2-5, with 7 bases identical to TRBD2. Germline CDR1 reads SGHRS; CDR2 reads YFSETQ. The CDR3 sequence is 15 residues long. V was pared by 1 base and J by 1 base, with 4 bases of the junction left unmatched. CDR3 loop: CASSLPGRGQETQYF. The DNA for the CDR3 is TGCGCCAGCAGCTTGCCAGGGAGGGGCCAAGAGACCCAGTACTTC.

There are a few counts of this clone. The CDR3, as DNA: TGTGCCAGCAGGCAGACACACACCATATATTTT. Translation: CASRQTHTIYF. The chain links TRBV6-6 to TRBJ1-3; no clear D. Per the germline V gene, CDR1 is MNHNY and CDR2 is SVGAGI (reference sequence). V lost 6 bases, J lost 8 bases, and 8 bases lay in between. This CDR3 contains 11 residues.

The genes are TRBV27 and TRBJ2-5; TRBD2 aligns across 12 bases. The junction had 9 bases not matched to a gene; V was cut back by 2 bases and J by 5 bases. CDR1 is MNHEY, CDR2 SMNVEV, per germline (reference sequence). This CDR3 has 17 residues. The CDR3 here is CASSLLAGGSGVETQYF. CDR3 DNA: TGTGCCAGCAGTTTACTAGCGGGAGGGTCGGGGGTTGAGACCCAGTACTTC.

The chain carries TRBV4-1 and TRBJ1-5; a weak D match, TRBD1 (5 bases). The germline gives CDR1 MGHRA, CDR2 YSYEKL. The V end lost 1 base, the J end lost 4 bases, and 17 bases lay between the germline ends. The CDR3 runs 17 residues. The CDR3 is CASSQATSQVTNQPQHF. In DNA form, the CDR3 reads TGCGCCAGCAGCCAAGCGACCTCACAGGTTACGAATCAGCCCCAGCATTTT.

This clone was picked up one time. This rearrangement joins TRBV19 to TRBJ2-1; the D is unclear. Per germline, CDR1 LNHDA and CDR2 SQIVND (reference sequence). The length of the CDR3 is 14 residues. Trimming pared 6 bases from V and 10 bases from J, leaving 19 bases between. The CDR3 region has the DNA TGTGCCAGTAGGGGCTCCCAGATAAGGTTGGAGCAGTTCTTC. Translated, it gives CASRGSQIRLEQFF.

The gene calls are TRBV5-4 and TRBJ2-7, with 14 bases matching TRBD2. Germline trimming cut 3 bases from V and 9 bases from J; bases unmatched to any gene: 8. The germline CDR1 and CDR2 sequences are SGHNT and YYREEE (reference sequence). The CDR3 has 15 residues. DNA of the CDR3: TGTGCCAGCAGCTCTGCCGGGACTAGCGGGAGAGGGCAGTACTTC. This gives the protein CASSSAGTSGRGQYF.

The V call is TRBV7-2, the J call TRBJ2-5; TRBD2 agrees at 8 bases. Germline CDR1 reads SGHTA; CDR2 reads FQGNSA. CDR3 size: 16 residues. The V and J ends lost 5 bases and 5 bases, in that order; junction bases with no gene match: 13. CDR3 sequence: CASSALAAGGVETQYF. CDR3 DNA sequence: TGTGCCAGCAGCGCCTTAGCAGCCGGGGGGGTGGAGACCCAGTACTTC. Filled out from reference TRBV7-2 and TRBJ2-5, the complete variable domain reads GAGVSQSPSNKVTEKGKDVELRCDPISGHTALYWYRQSLGQGLEFLIYFQGNSAPDKSGLPSDRFSAERTGGSVSTLTIQRTQQEDSAVYLCASSALAAGGVETQYFGPGTRLLVL.

The J gene is TRBJ2-3, the V gene TRBV3-1 (or the pseudogene TRBV3-2); 8 bases line up with TRBD1. The V gene end was trimmed by 0 bases and the J gene end by 4 bases; junction bases not matched to a gene: 0. This CDR3 is built from 14 residues. Germline CDR1 LGHDT, CDR2 YNNKEL (reference sequence). This CDR3 is CASSQDRGPDTQYF. In nucleotides, the CDR3 is TGTGCCAGCAGCCAAGACAGGGGGCCAGATACGCAGTATTTT.

The chain joins TRBV10-3 to TRBJ2-7; no clear D. Trimming removed 2 bases at V and 5 bases at J, with 10 bases between. There are 13 residues in the CDR3. Germline-derived CDR1 and CDR2 are ENHRY and SYGVKD. CDR3 coding DNA: TGTGCCATCAGTGAGCGCGGAATCCACGAGCAGTACTTC. Translation gives CAISERGIHEQYF.

The chain links TRBV27 to TRBJ2-7; possibly TRBD1 for D (6 bases). With 5 bases removed from V and 4 bases from J, the gap between germline ends came to 12 bases. Germline assignment: CDR1 MNHEY and CDR2 SMNVEV (reference sequence). The CDR3 is 13 amino acids. The CDR3 protein is CASSLPQGYEQYF. CDR3 nucleotide sequence: TGTGCCAGCAGTCTCCCTCAGGGGTACGAGCAGTACTTC.

The V and J genes are TRBV30 and TRBJ2-3, with 9 positions matching TRBD1. This CDR3 spans 14 amino acids. Germline trimming cut 4 bases from V and 0 bases from J; bases unmatched to any gene: 2. Germline V gene lookup returns CDR1 GTSNPN and CDR2 SVGIG (reference sequence). Here the CDR3 reads CAWNRGLSTDTQYF. CDR3 nucleotide sequence: TGTGCCTGGAACAGGGGGCTAAGCACAGATACGCAGTATTTT.

V is TRBV27 and J is TRBJ2-5; no definite D call. Trimming removed 6 bases at V and 0 bases at J, with 8 bases between. The CDR3 is 13 residues long. CDR1 MNHEY and CDR2 SMNVEV come from the germline V gene (reference sequence). This CDR3 is CASSPAYQETQYF. CDR3 nucleotides: TGTGCCAGCAGCCCCGCGTACCAAGAGACCCAGTACTTC.

The J gene is TRBJ1-2, the V gene TRBV2; 9 nucleotides line up with TRBD1. Germline V lookup: CDR1 SNHLY, CDR2 FYNNEI. The CDR3 spans 14 residues. V was clipped by 8 bases and J by 1 base; unmatched bases: 5. The DNA of the CDR3 is TGTGCCAGCGGGTGGACAGGGGATAACTATGGCTACACCTTC. This gives the protein CASGWTGDNYGYTF.

The chain has TRBV20-1 and TRBJ1-5; no firm D call. Trimming pared 6 bases from V and 5 bases from J, leaving 14 bases between. The V gene's germline CDR1 is DFQATT and CDR2 SNEGSKA (reference sequence). There are 13 residues in the CDR3. Here the CDR3 reads CSASTTEYQPQHF. The CDR3 DNA is TGCAGTGCGAGTACTACCGAGTATCAGCCCCAGCATTTT.

The V gene is TRBV6-2 or TRBV6-3, the J gene TRBJ2-7; the D gene is possibly TRBD2 (6 bases). The CDR3 has 16 amino acids. Trimming removed 2 bases at V and 3 bases at J, with 17 bases between. Germline V gene lookup returns CDR1 MNHEY and CDR2 SVGEGT. The CDR3, as DNA: TGTGCCAGCAGTTACGAACTCGGGAGTGTTGGCTACGAGCAGTACTTC. It yields the protein CASSYELGSVGYEQYF.

This chain links TRBV15 with TRBJ2-7; 12 bases line up with TRBD2. The CDR3 loop spans 18 amino acids. V gave up 1 base and J gave up 0 bases; unmatched junction bases: 7. CDR1 and CDR2 from the germline V gene are LNHNV and YYDKDF (reference sequence). The CDR3 region is CATSRVPSGLAGSYEQYF. CDR3 in DNA: TGTGCCACCAGCAGAGTCCCATCGGGACTAGCGGGCTCCTACGAGCAGTACTTC.

The gene calls are TRBV6-5 and TRBJ2-1, with 9 nucleotides matching TRBD1. Trimming at V came to 6 bases and at J to 6 bases, leaving 3 bases not matched to a gene. CDR3 length equals 13 residues. Germline V lookup: CDR1 MNHEY, CDR2 SVGAGI. The CDR3 reads CASSRGQGNEQFF. CDR3 coding DNA: TGTGCCAGCAGCCGGGGACAGGGCAATGAGCAGTTCTTC.

V and J are TRBV6-6 and TRBJ1-1, with D perhaps matching TRBD1 (5 bases). The V gene lost 7 bases and the J gene lost 2 bases, with 11 bases spanning the gap. Germline V lookup: CDR1 MNHNY, CDR2 SVGAGI (reference sequence). The length of the CDR3 is 13 residues. The CDR3 coding sequence is TGTGCCAGCAACACCGGGGGTAACACTGAAGCTTTCTTT. Protein product: CASNTGGNTEAFF.

The chain combines TRBV28 with TRBJ1-5; possibly TRBD1 for D (6 bases). V was shortened by 7 bases and J by 0 bases, with 13 bases between the two germline ends. This CDR3 is built from 15 residues. The germline gives CDR1 MDHEN, CDR2 SYDVKM. The CDR3 DNA is TGTGCCAGCACCTTAACAGGGACTAGCAATCAGCCCCAGCATTTT. This translates into CASTLTGTSNQPQHF.

This chain connects TRBV9 to TRBJ2-1, with 7 bases matching TRBD1. Germline CDR1 SGDLS, CDR2 YYNGEE. This CDR3 is 15 amino acids long. Unmatched junction bases numbered 7, after V lost 0 bases and J lost 7 bases. The CDR3 DNA reads TGTGCCAGCAGCGTAGAAGGGGGCGTGTGGAATGAGCAGTTCTTC. Amino acids: CASSVEGGVWNEQFF.